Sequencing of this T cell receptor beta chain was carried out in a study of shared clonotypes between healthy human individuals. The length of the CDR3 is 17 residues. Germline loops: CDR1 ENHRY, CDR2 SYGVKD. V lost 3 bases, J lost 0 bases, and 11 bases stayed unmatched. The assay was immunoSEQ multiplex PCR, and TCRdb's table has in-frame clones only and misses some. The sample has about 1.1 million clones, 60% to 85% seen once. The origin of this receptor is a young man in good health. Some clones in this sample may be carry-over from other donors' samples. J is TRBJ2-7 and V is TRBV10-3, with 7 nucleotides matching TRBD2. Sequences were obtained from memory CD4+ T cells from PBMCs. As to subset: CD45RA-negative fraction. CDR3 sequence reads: CAISEFGGKGRSYEQYF. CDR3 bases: TGTGCCATCAGTGAATTCGGGGGGAAAGGCCGCTCCTACGAGCAGTACTTC.